The clone carrying this T cell receptor beta chain has more than one count but fewer than ten. The target antigen is unknown. This entry comes from a study of beta chain features in type 1 diabetes. Whole-study context: Comparable age, gender and cell yields were observed in patients relative to healthy donors.

The sequenced template was cDNA made from the entire isolated RNA. Measured with immunoSEQ multiplex PCR; TCRdb has only the in-frame clones, and not every one. The table records about 400,000 clones, roughly 13% of them present only once. The CDR3 runs to 15 residues. V trimming: 0 bases; J trimming: 4 bases; junction bases outside the gene matches: 6. CDR1 SGHRS and CDR2 YFSETQ come from the germline V gene. Every single donor gave one heparinised blood draw, and these averaged about 116 mL. Study-level findings and limits: Researchers caution that PCR might favor shorter templates, equally among patients and controls.

The sequenced sample was naive CD4+ T cells from blood. This TCR derives from a man younger than 30 in good health. V is TRBV5-1 and J is TRBJ2-7; 8 positions match TRBD2. The CDR3 is CASSLVRRGVYEQYF. The DNA for the CDR3 is TGCGCCAGCAGCTTGGTTAGGCGGGGGGTTTACGAGCAGTACTTC. The variable domain in full, with the rest retrieved from reference TRBV5-1 and TRBJ2-7, is KAGVTQTPRYLIKTRGQQVTLSCSPISGHRSVSWYQQTPGQGLQFLFEYFSETQRNKGNFPGRFSGRQFSNSRSEMNVSTLELGDSALYLCASSLVRRGVYEQYFGPGTRLTVT.